A selection of T cell receptor beta chains follows, all from one sample in a study of T-cell memory formation after mild COVID-19. TCRdb re-analysed the 5' RACE reads in MiXCR, keeping a single row per CDR3 protein. The sample holds 400,000 to 550,000 distinct CDR3 sequences, about 23% seen once. Sequencing was carried out using PBMCs or a T cell subset sorted from them (not recorded which). These receptors all stem from an adult woman who had mild COVID-19 (a few samples of this study predate the infection). Cell type and time point are not known. CDR3s leave out the opening cysteine and the closing phenylalanine or tryptophan. Fields, in order: V gene, J gene, CDR3 protein.

>TRBV20-1|TRBJ2-3
SASGGVIGHTDTQY
>TRBV24-1|TRBJ2-4
ATSGAPKAGVKNIQY
>TRBV11-3|TRBJ2-5
ASSTKVPAGARETQY
>TRBV12-3/TRBV12-4|TRBJ1-1
ASSPPRLNTEAF
>TRBV29-1|TRBJ1-2
SVEDPGNGYT
>TRBV20-1|TRBJ2-1
SASGLAGFNEQF
>TRBV15|TRBJ2-3
ATSEEPTDTQY
>TRBV10-3|TRBJ2-1
AISSLTRPGIVGDRDEQF
>TRBV3-1|TRBJ2-3
ASSQVGDTQY
>TRBV28|TRBJ1-5
ASSFLDARAQH
>TRBV20-1|TRBJ2-1
SARETSETYNEQF
>TRBV6-2/TRBV6-3|TRBJ1-1
ASSGQGASEAF
>TRBV19|TRBJ2-7
ASSADSFNSYEQY
>TRBV15|TRBJ2-2
ATGSSFANTGELF
>TRBV24-1|TRBJ2-2
ATNGNTGELF
>TRBV4-3|TRBJ2-3
ASSQRSGSGLTSTDTQY
>TRBV2|TRBJ2-1
ASSPPGLGNEQF
>TRBV24-1|TRBJ1-5
ATSDPTGGSNQPQH
>TRBV4-1|TRBJ1-1
ASSWGGDMNTEAF
>TRBV7-8|TRBJ2-1
ASSLTPRVSGSIEQF